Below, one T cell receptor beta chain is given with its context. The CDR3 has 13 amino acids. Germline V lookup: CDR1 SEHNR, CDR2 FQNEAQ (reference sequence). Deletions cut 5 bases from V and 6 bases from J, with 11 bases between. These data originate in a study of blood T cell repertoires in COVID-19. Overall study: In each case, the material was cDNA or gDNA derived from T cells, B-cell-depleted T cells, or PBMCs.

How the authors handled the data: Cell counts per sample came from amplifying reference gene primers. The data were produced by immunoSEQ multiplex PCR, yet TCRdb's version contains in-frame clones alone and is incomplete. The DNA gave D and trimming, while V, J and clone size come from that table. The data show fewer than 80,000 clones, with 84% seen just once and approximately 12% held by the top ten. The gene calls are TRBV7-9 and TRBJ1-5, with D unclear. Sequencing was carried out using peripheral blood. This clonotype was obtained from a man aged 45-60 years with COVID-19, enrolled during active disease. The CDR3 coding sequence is TGTGCCAGCAGCCCCGAGGGTACTCAGCCCCAGCATTTT. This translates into CASSPEGTQPQHF.